Below, 24 T cell receptor beta chains from the same sample are listed, as sequenced in a study of blood T cell repertoires in COVID-19. Profiling relied on immunoSEQ multiplex PCR, and the TCRdb table lists in-frame clones only, not all of them. Of 120,000 or so clones listed, roughly 80% are singletons. Sequences were obtained from peripheral blood. The receptors come from a human donor in a cohort sampled during active COVID-19.

This clone has a single count. The chain uses TRBV28 and TRBJ2-1; 8 bases are a match to TRBD1. CDR1 is MDHEN and CDR2 is SYDVKM in the germline V gene. V gave up 5 bases and J gave up 5 bases; unmatched junction bases: 8. This CDR3 spans 15 amino acids. As DNA, the CDR3 is TGTGCCAGCAGTCCGGCCGGGACAGGCAACAATGAGCAGTTCTTC. Its protein is CASSPAGTGNNEQFF.

The rearrangement links TRBV4-3 to TRBJ1-1; possible D gene TRBD1, 6 bases. The CDR3 sequence is 12 residues long. Looked up from germline, CDR1 is LGHNA and CDR2 is YSLEER. Trimming shortened V by 0 bases and J by 10 bases, and 9 bases separated the two germline ends. The CDR3 nucleotides are TGCGCCAGCAGCCAAGACACAGGGAGAGCTTTCTTT. Residues: CASSQDTGRAFF.

The rearrangement uses TRBV7-9 and TRBJ2-1; no clear D gene. Germline CDR1 SEHNR, CDR2 FQNEAQ (reference sequence). The CDR3 has 15 residues. Trimming removed 5 bases at V and 4 bases at J, with 15 bases between. The CDR3 reads CASSPYSADYNEQFF. CDR3 sequence (DNA): TGTGCCAGCAGCCCGTATTCTGCGGATTACAATGAGCAGTTCTTC. The variable domain in full, with the rest retrieved from reference TRBV7-9 and TRBJ2-1, is DTGVSQNPRHKITKRGQNVTFRCDPISEHNRLYWYRQTLGQGPEFLTYFQNEAQLEKSRLLSDRFSAERPKGSFSTLEIQRTEQGDSAMYLCASSPYSADYNEQFFGPGTRLTVL.

The chain employs TRBV10-3 and TRBJ1-3, with no clear D. The V end was cut by 10 bases, the J end by 0 bases, with 10 bases between. The CDR3 contains 13 residues. Germline CDR1 and CDR2: ENHRY and SYGVKD. CDR3 nucleotide sequence: TGTGCCAGCTACAGAGACTCTGGAAACACCATATATTTT. Its translation is CASYRDSGNTIYF.

The chain links TRBV9 to TRBJ1-4, with D tentatively TRBD1 (5 bases). This CDR3 is 15 amino acids long. Per the germline V gene, CDR1 is SGDLS and CDR2 is YYNGEE. Trimming left V 4 bases short and J 6 bases short, with 16 bases between. The CDR3 is CASSPQGSEHEKLFF. The DNA for the CDR3 is TGTGCCAGCAGCCCCCAGGGAAGTGAACATGAAAAACTGTTTTTT.

V and J are TRBV6-1 and TRBJ1-2, with D possibly TRBD1 on 5 matching bases. Per the germline V gene, CDR1 is MNHNS and CDR2 is SASEGT. The V and J ends lost 1 base and 3 bases respectively, with 6 bases between them. The CDR3 consists of 13 residues. Written as DNA, the CDR3 is TGTGCCAGCAGTGAAGTAGGGGACTATGGCTACACCTTC. Protein: CASSEVGDYGYTF.

The V gene is TRBV6-5, the J gene TRBJ2-1; 7 nucleotides align to TRBD1. J lost 8 bases, V lost 6 bases, and 10 bases had no gene match. The germline V gene has CDR1 MNHEY and CDR2 SVGAGI. CDR3 size: 14 residues. The DNA of the CDR3 is TGTGCCAGCAGGCGACAGGGTACCGTCCATGAGCAGTTCTTC. Residues: CASRRQGTVHEQFF.

The chain uses TRBV4-3 and TRBJ2-7; weak D call: TRBD2 (6 bases). Per the germline V gene, CDR1 is LGHNA and CDR2 is YSLEER. Trimming left V 1 base short and J 6 bases short, with 7 bases between. The CDR3 loop spans 12 amino acids. This chain's CDR3 is CASSQVGGEQYF. The CDR3 DNA is TGCGCCAGCAGCCAAGTCGGGGGCGAGCAGTACTTC.

This clone occurred a few times. The rearrangement uses TRBV3-1 (or the pseudogene TRBV3-2) and TRBJ1-2; 7 bases match TRBD1. V shed 11 bases, J shed 0 bases, and the junction held 15 bases outside the gene matches. The V gene's germline CDR1 is LGHDT and CDR2 YNNKEL (reference sequence). The CDR3 is 16 amino acids. In nucleotides, the CDR3 is TGTGCCTCCCAGTACAGGGGCCCGGACGCTAACTATGGCTACACCTTC. Amino acid sequence: CASQYRGPDANYGYTF.

The gene calls are TRBV5-1 and TRBJ2-1, with TRBD2 identical over 13 bases. With V trimmed by 6 bases and J by 7 bases, 4 bases remained unmatched. The CDR3 spans 14 residues. The germline V gene encodes CDR1 SGHRS and CDR2 YFSETQ. This chain's CDR3 is CASKLAGGDNEQFF. In nucleotides, the CDR3 is TGCGCCAGCAAACTAGCGGGAGGGGATAATGAGCAGTTCTTC.

Details on this clone: Relative to the germline gene, one junction end is altered; a read error may explain this. The chain is built from TRBV30 and TRBJ2-7; 12 bases map to TRBD2. The germline CDR1 and CDR2 sequences are GTSNPN and SVGIG (reference sequence). The CDR3 has 13 residues. The CDR3 is CAWSILWTSGTNF. In nucleotides, the CDR3 is TGTGCCTGGAGTATCCTATGGACTAGCGGGACTAACTTC.

J is TRBJ2-1 and V is TRBV6-5; 10 positions agree with TRBD2. Trimming removed 5 bases from V and 4 bases from J; junction bases left unmatched: 5. The germline V gene has CDR1 MNHEY and CDR2 SVGAGI. The CDR3 has 15 amino acids. CDR3 amino acids: CASSPLAGAYNEQFF. DNA for the CDR3: TGTGCCAGCAGTCCTCTAGCGGGAGCTTACAATGAGCAGTTCTTC.

The V gene is TRBV6-2 or TRBV6-3, the J gene TRBJ2-5; 9 nucleotides line up with TRBD2. The CDR3 loop spans 17 amino acids. V lost 0 bases and J lost 7; bases outside the gene matches: 12. CDR1 MNHEY and CDR2 SVGEGT come from the germline V gene. Here the CDR3 DNA reads TGTGCCAGCAGTTACTCCGGTAGCGGGGGAGTCCGGGGGACCCAGTACTTC. Translated: CASSYSGSGGVRGTQYF.

The rearrangement links TRBV2 to TRBJ2-2, with D perhaps matching TRBD2 (7 bases). There are 16 residues in the CDR3. V was pared by 10 bases and J by 7 bases, with 25 bases between. The V gene's germline CDR1 is SNHLY and CDR2 FYNNEI. The CDR3 reads CAIAVGGRSVNGELFF. CDR3 bases: TGTGCCATAGCAGTCGGGGGGCGAAGTGTAAACGGGGAGCTGTTTTTT.

The CDR3 is CASSPSGQENEKLFF. The CDR3 bases are TGTGCCAGCAGCCCCTCGGGACAGGAGAATGAAAAACTGTTTTTT. The V call is TRBV9, the J call TRBJ1-4, with 8 bases lining up with TRBD1. This CDR3 contains 15 residues. Looked up from germline, CDR1 is SGDLS and CDR2 is YYNGEE. V lost 4 bases, J lost 5 bases, and 7 bases stayed unmatched. Variable domain in full (rest from reference TRBV9 and TRBJ1-4): DSGVTQTPKHLITATGQRVTLRCSPRSGDLSVYWYQQSLDQGLQFLIQYYNGEERAKGNILERFSAQQFPDLHSELNLSSLELGDSALYFCASSPSGQENEKLFFGSGTQLSVL.

V gene TRBV2 combines with J gene TRBJ2-7, with TRBD2 identical over 10 bases. The CDR3 contains 14 residues. V shed 8 bases and J 2 bases; nucleotides not matched to a gene: 6. The germline CDR1 and CDR2 sequences are SNHLY and FYNNEI. The CDR3 protein is CASGGAGGPYEQYF. The CDR3 nucleotides read TGTGCCAGCGGGGGAGCGGGGGGGCCCTACGAGCAGTACTTC.

The chain uses TRBV5-1 and TRBJ2-5; no clear D gene. Trimming stripped 4 bases from V and 2 bases from J, with 15 bases between. CDR1 is SGHRS, CDR2 YFSETQ, per germline. The CDR3 runs 15 residues. CDR3 region: CASSPPLLRQETQYF. CDR3 DNA sequence: TGCGCCAGCAGCCCACCCTTACTACGGCAAGAGACCCAGTACTTC.

This clone has a handful of counts. The J gene is TRBJ2-2, the V gene TRBV28; TRBD1 is a possible D gene (6 bases). Germline CDR1 reads MDHEN; CDR2 reads SYDVKM. CDR3 length equals 10 residues. V was pared by 8 bases and J by 15 bases, with 13 bases between. CDR3 region: CASLGQGMFF. The CDR3 region has the DNA TGTGCCAGCTTGGGTCAGGGGATGTTTTTT.

The chain uses TRBV4-3 and TRBJ1-4, with D unresolved. V lost 4 bases and J 7 bases, leaving 10 bases between the germline ends. Germline CDR1 reads LGHNA; CDR2 reads YSLEER. The CDR3 is 13 amino acids. Here the CDR3 DNA reads TGCGCCAGCAGCCCCAGGTGGGCTGAAAAACTGTTTTTT. This codes for CASSPRWAEKLFF.

The sample holds one count of this clone. The J gene is TRBJ1-2, the V gene TRBV7-2, with D tentatively TRBD1 (6 bases). Germline V gives CDR1 SGHTA, CDR2 FQGNSA. The CDR3 is made up of 14 amino acids. Trimming removed 4 bases at V and 6 bases at J, with 15 bases between. The CDR3 region is CASSYLDSVNGYTF. DNA of the CDR3: TGTGCCAGCAGCTATCTGGACAGCGTGAATGGCTACACCTTC.

The chain has TRBV5-1 and TRBJ2-5; TRBD2 matches 9 bases. There are 15 residues in the CDR3. With V trimmed by 4 bases and J by 2 bases, 6 bases remained unmatched. Looked up from germline, CDR1 is SGHRS and CDR2 is YFSETQ. The CDR3 DNA sequence: TGCGCCAGCAGCAGTCTAGCGGGGAGACAAGAGACCCAGTACTTC. Encoded protein: CASSSLAGRQETQYF.

V and J are TRBV7-9 and TRBJ2-3; no definite D call. This CDR3 is 13 amino acids long. Germline CDR1 SEHNR, CDR2 FQNEAQ (reference sequence). V was clipped by 1 base and J by 9 bases, with 11 bases between them. CDR3 DNA: TGTGCCAGCAGCTTAGTAGGCGGAGAGACGCAGTATTTT. Translation gives CASSLVGGETQYF.

The chain is built from TRBV7-9 and TRBJ2-5, with 8 bases that match TRBD2. After removal of 5 bases from V and 5 bases from J, the junction contained 10 bases not matched to a gene. The CDR3 spans 15 residues. Germline values: CDR1 SEHNR, CDR2 FQNEAQ (reference sequence). This chain's CDR3 is CASSPGLELGETQYF. CDR3 DNA: TGTGCCAGCAGCCCGGGACTAGAGCTTGGTGAGACCCAGTACTTC.

In DNA, the CDR3 is TGTGCCAGCAGCGTAGACGTTTGGCGGGATGAGCAGTTCTTC. Protein sequence: CASSVDVWRDEQFF. The V and J genes are TRBV9 and TRBJ2-1; D is possibly TRBD2 (5 bases). The CDR3 runs 14 residues. Germline values: CDR1 SGDLS, CDR2 YYNGEE. V was pared by 0 bases and J by 8 bases, with 12 bases between. Full variable domain (outside the CDR3, taken from reference TRBV9 and TRBJ2-1): DSGVTQTPKHLITATGQRVTLRCSPRSGDLSVYWYQQSLDQGLQFLIQYYNGEERAKGNILERFSAQQFPDLHSELNLSSLELGDSALYFCASSVDVWRDEQFFGPGTRLTVL.